The 5 T cell receptor beta chains in this list originate from one sample, sequenced in a study of human T cells and chemical hapten exposure. The total RNA was obtained from whole blood that was not fractionated. In TCRdb, the 5' RACE reads were re-called with MiXCR into one record per CDR3 protein. The sample lists roughly 120,000 distinct CDR3 sequences, 15% to 20% occurring once. The source is a human donor in good health.

This clonotype was recorded a few times. The chain joins TRBV28 to TRBJ2-6; D gene uncertain. The CDR3 has 15 residues. CDR1 is MDHEN and CDR2 is SYDVKM in the germline V gene. V gave up 6 bases and J gave up 2 bases, with 11 bases separating them. The CDR3 region is CASRVYRAGANVLTF. CDR3 DNA sequence: TGTGCCAGCAGAGTTTACAGAGCTGGGGCCAACGTCCTGACTTTC.

The table lists this clonotype with a few counts. V usage is TRBV12-3 or TRBV12-4 and J usage is TRBJ2-1; 10 positions agree with TRBD2. With V trimmed by 6 bases and J by 0 bases, 14 bases remained unmatched. This CDR3 region has 19 residues. DNA of the CDR3: TGTGCCAGCAGAACCTCCGGGACTAGCGAAAGAAGCTCCTACAATGAGCAGTTCTTC. Protein product: CASRTSGTSERSSYNEQFF.

The chain employs TRBV10-1 and TRBJ1-1, with D uncertain. The CDR3 totals 14 residues. Looked up from germline, CDR1 is WNHNN and CDR2 is SYGVQD (reference sequence). Trimming stripped 0 bases from V and 6 bases from J, with 11 bases between. The CDR3 DNA reads TGCGCCAGCAGTGAGTCGCGGGGTGGCTCTGAAGCTTTCTTT. This sequence encodes CASSESRGGSEAFF.

The CDR3 bases are TGTGCCAGCAGTTACTTAATGGCCAATCAGCCCCAGCATTTT. Protein sequence: CASSYLMANQPQHF. The rearrangement joins TRBV6-6 to TRBJ1-5, with unresolved D. Germline CDR1 and CDR2: MNHNY and SVGAGI (reference sequence). V was shortened by 1 base and J by 3 bases, with 7 bases between the two germline ends. The CDR3 extends over 14 amino acids.

J is TRBJ1-2 and V is TRBV29-1, with D hard to call. V was clipped by 1 base and J by 1 base, with 10 bases between them. Germline CDR1 reads SQVTM; CDR2 reads ANQGSEA. CDR3 length equals 14 residues. This CDR3 is CSVEGKLLNYGYTF. Written as DNA, the CDR3 is TGCAGCGTTGAAGGGAAGCTACTTAACTATGGCTACACCTTC. Based on the CDR3 plus reference TRBV29-1 and TRBJ1-2, the full variable domain is SAVISQKPSRDICQRGTSLTIQCQVDSQVTMMFWYRQQPGQSLTLIATANQGSEATYESGFVIDKFPISRPNLTFSTLTVSNMSPEDSSIYLCSVEGKLLNYGYTFGSGTRLTVV.